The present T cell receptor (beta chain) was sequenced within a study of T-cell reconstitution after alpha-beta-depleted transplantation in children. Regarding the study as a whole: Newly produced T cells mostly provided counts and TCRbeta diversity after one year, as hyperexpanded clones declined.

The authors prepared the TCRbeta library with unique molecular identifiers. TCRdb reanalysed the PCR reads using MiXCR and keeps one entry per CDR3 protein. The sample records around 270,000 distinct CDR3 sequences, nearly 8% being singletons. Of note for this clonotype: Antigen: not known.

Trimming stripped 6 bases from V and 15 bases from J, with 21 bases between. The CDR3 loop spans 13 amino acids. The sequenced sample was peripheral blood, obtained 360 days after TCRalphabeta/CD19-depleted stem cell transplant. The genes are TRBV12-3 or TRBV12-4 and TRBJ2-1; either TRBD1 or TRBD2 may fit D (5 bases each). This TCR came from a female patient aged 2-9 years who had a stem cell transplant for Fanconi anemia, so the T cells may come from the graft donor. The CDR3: CASSWTGAPGRFF. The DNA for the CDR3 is TGTGCCAGCAGCTGGACCGGGGCACCCGGGCGGTTCTTC.